The next 22 T cell receptor beta chains were all read from a single sample in a study of blood T cell repertoires in COVID-19. Using immunoSEQ multiplex PCR, the repertoire was profiled, and TCRdb retains in-frame clones only, with some absent. The sample includes about 120,000 clones, approximately 85% seen only once; the top ten take 7.9%. The sample consisted of peripheral blood. The receptors here all came from a man aged 65 to 85 with acute or convalescent COVID-19.

This chain joins TRBV5-5 and TRBJ1-2; D is ambiguous. Germline CDR1 and CDR2: SGHKS and YYEKEE (reference sequence). With 2 bases removed from V and 7 bases from J, the gap between germline ends came to 21 bases. The CDR3 totals 16 residues. The chain's CDR3 is CASSFSSGETAGGYTF. CDR3 nucleotide sequence: TGTGCCAGCAGCTTCAGTTCTGGGGAAACGGCGGGTGGCTACACCTTC.

V gene TRBV18 combines with J gene TRBJ1-1; TRBD1 agrees at 7 bases. The V gene's germline CDR1 is KGHSH and CDR2 LQKENI. This CDR3 is built from 13 residues. V shed 4 bases, J shed 6 bases, and the junction held 5 bases outside the gene matches. CDR3 protein: CASSLTGSAEAFF. The CDR3 DNA is TGTGCCAGCTCACTGACAGGGTCAGCTGAAGCTTTCTTT. The full variable domain, its missing parts supplied by reference TRBV18 and TRBJ1-1, is NAGVMQNPRHLVRRRGQEARLRCSPMKGHSHVYWYRQLPEEGLKFMVYLQKENIIDESGMPKERFSAEFPKEGPSILRIQQVVRGDSAAYFCASSLTGSAEAFFGQGTRLTVV.

This clone appeared once. V and J are TRBV5-1 and TRBJ1-1; D remains unclear. From germline, CDR1 is SGHRS and CDR2 YFSETQ. This CDR3 region has 14 residues. V was pared by 5 bases and J by 5 bases, with 16 bases between. CDR3 residues: CASSRSGGGTEAFF. The CDR3 coding sequence is TGCGCCAGCAGTAGGAGCGGCGGCGGAACTGAAGCTTTCTTT.

This clone was observed a handful of times. The rearrangement links TRBV3-1 (or the pseudogene TRBV3-2) to TRBJ1-5; D may be TRBD1 (5 bases). Germline V gives CDR1 LGHDT, CDR2 YNNKEL (reference sequence). Between the trimmed V and J ends, which lost 0 bases and 9 bases, there was a span of 18 bases. CDR3 length: 16 amino acids. CDR3 nucleotide sequence: TGTGCCAGCAGCCAAGATTCAGGGCAGGGCCGTGGGCCCCAGCATTTT. Translating gives CASSQDSGQGRGPQHF.

This chain uses TRBV5-1 with TRBJ2-5, with D perhaps matching TRBD1 (5 bases). CDR3 length equals 13 residues. Germline V gives CDR1 SGHRS, CDR2 YFSETQ. Trimming removed 6 bases from V and 3 bases from J, with 12 bases in between. The CDR3 is CASTRTPEETQYF. CDR3 in DNA: TGCGCCAGCACCCGGACACCCGAAGAGACCCAGTACTTC.

The chain joins TRBV5-6 to TRBJ1-5, with D possibly TRBD1 on 5 matching bases. Trimming shortened V by 4 bases and J by 1 base, and 21 bases separated the two germline ends. The CDR3 spans 18 residues. The germline gives CDR1 SGHDT, CDR2 YYEEEE. CDR3 in DNA: TGTGCCAGCAGCGCTCTGCAGGGTTTTGACTTCAGCAATCAGCCCCAGCATTTT. Translated, it gives CASSALQGFDFSNQPQHF.

This chain joins TRBV28 and TRBJ1-1; a possible D gene is TRBD1 (6 bases). Trimming removed 10 bases at V and 4 bases at J, with 16 bases between. This CDR3 has 13 amino acids. Germline-derived CDR1 and CDR2 are MDHEN and SYDVKM. The CDR3 region has the DNA TGTGCCACCAATGGGGGCGGGGGCACTGAAGCTTTCTTT. Its protein is CATNGGGGTEAFF.

The V call is TRBV19, the J call TRBJ2-1; TRBD2 matches 9 bases. The germline V gene has CDR1 LNHDA and CDR2 SQIVND (reference sequence). CDR3 length equals 14 residues. V dropped 6 bases and J dropped 5; count of bases not matched to a gene: 5. This CDR3 is CASRSGTSNNEQFF. The CDR3 region has the DNA TGTGCCAGTAGATCCGGGACTAGCAACAATGAGCAGTTCTTC.

Written as DNA, the CDR3 is TGTGCCAGCAGCCAACCCCCCCGCTTCGCGGGAGACACAGATACGCAGTATTTT. This gives the protein CASSQPPRFAGDTDTQYF. The chain has TRBV3-1 (or the pseudogene TRBV3-2) and TRBJ2-3; 7 bases align to TRBD2. The CDR3 runs 18 residues. V gave up 2 bases and J gave up 2 bases; unmatched junction bases: 13. Per germline, CDR1 LGHDT and CDR2 YNNKEL (reference sequence).

The rearrangement joins TRBV18 to TRBJ1-2; weak D call: TRBD1 (5 bases). V was clipped by 5 bases and J by 3 bases, with 13 bases between them. The germline CDR1 and CDR2 sequences are KGHSH and LQKENI. The CDR3 has 14 residues. The CDR3 is CASSITGDDYGYTF. CDR3 in DNA: TGTGCCAGCTCAATCACAGGCGACGACTATGGCTACACCTTC.

This chain connects TRBV5-1 to TRBJ2-1, with 9 bases matching TRBD1. This CDR3 contains 17 residues. Germline trimming cut 3 bases from V and 8 bases from J; bases unmatched to any gene: 15. Germline CDR1 SGHRS, CDR2 YFSETQ. The CDR3 here is CASSSTGGASVTDEQFF. In DNA, the CDR3 is TGCGCCAGCAGCTCAACAGGGGGCGCTTCTGTAACGGATGAGCAGTTCTTC.

The chain uses TRBV10-3 and TRBJ2-1; D is perhaps TRBD1 (6 bases). CDR3 size: 16 residues. V shed 2 bases and J shed 7 bases, with 18 bases lying between them. The germline V gene encodes CDR1 ENHRY and CDR2 SYGVKD. CDR3 bases: TGTGCCATCAGTGAGCCTAAGGGGGAAGGCGCGAATGAGCAGTTCTTC. Residues: CAISEPKGEGANEQFF.

The chain uses TRBV4-1 and TRBJ2-7; the D gene is possibly TRBD2 (5 bases). The CDR3 is 16 amino acids. Germline assignment: CDR1 MGHRA and CDR2 YSYEKL. The germline V and J ends were trimmed by 2 bases and 2 bases, with 16 bases remaining between them. The CDR3, as DNA: TGCGCCAGCAGCCAAATGGCAGCCCAGGAGGCCTACGAGCAGTACTTC. Its protein product is CASSQMAAQEAYEQYF.

The gene calls are TRBV28 and TRBJ2-1; 11 bases line up with TRBD2. Losses at the gene ends were 4 bases for V and 8 bases for J; bases not matched to a gene: 7. The germline V gene has CDR1 MDHEN and CDR2 SYDVKM. The CDR3 runs to 15 residues. The CDR3 here is CASSSTSGNLDEQFF. The CDR3 bases are TGTGCCAGCAGTTCGACTAGCGGGAATCTGGATGAGCAGTTCTTC.

The chain combines TRBV19 with TRBJ1-5; 8 bases match TRBD1. Trimming removed 4 bases from V and 0 bases from J; junction bases left unmatched: 2. From germline, CDR1 is LNHDA and CDR2 SQIVND (reference sequence). This CDR3 spans 15 amino acids. CDR3: CASSKGQDSNQPQHF. CDR3 nucleotide sequence: TGTGCCAGTAGTAAGGGACAGGATAGCAATCAGCCCCAGCATTTT. The full variable domain, its missing parts supplied by reference TRBV19 and TRBJ1-5, is DGGITQSPKYLFRKEGQNVTLSCEQNLNHDAMYWYRQDPGQGLRLIYYSQIVNDFQKGDIAEGYSVSREKKESFPLTVTSAQKNPTAFYLCASSKGQDSNQPQHFGDGTRLSIL.

This clone was counted a few times. The V call is TRBV7-2, the J call TRBJ1-5; no definite D call. Germline values: CDR1 SGHTA, CDR2 FQGNSA. The CDR3 is 14 residues long. Between the trimmed V and J ends, which lost 1 base and 4 bases, there was a span of 8 bases. The CDR3 spells CASSLDGLNQPQHF. CDR3 DNA: TGTGCCAGCAGCTTAGATGGCTTGAATCAGCCCCAGCATTTT.

V is TRBV27 and J is TRBJ2-3; D call uncertain. This CDR3 region has 13 residues. Germline V gives CDR1 MNHEY, CDR2 SMNVEV (reference sequence). Trimming cost V 3 bases and J 4 bases, with 8 bases left between them. The CDR3 region is CASSLSGSDTQYF. CDR3 sequence (DNA): TGTGCCAGCAGTTTGTCGGGTTCAGATACGCAGTATTTT.

The chain couples TRBV10-2 to TRBJ2-1; D possibly corresponds to TRBD2 (6 bases). Per the germline V gene, CDR1 is WSHSY and CDR2 is SAAADI. V dropped 8 bases and J dropped 4 bases, with 6 bases sitting between them. This CDR3 spans 11 amino acids. The CDR3 DNA reads TGCGCCAGCCGGGGGTACAATGAGCAGTTCTTC. Its translation is CASRGYNEQFF.

V is TRBV4-2 and J is TRBJ1-1; D remains ambiguous. Trimming removed 1 base at V and 7 bases at J, with 16 bases between. Germline loops: CDR1 LGHNA, CDR2 YNFKEQ. CDR3 length equals 15 residues. CDR3 region: CASSQGEGRTVEAFF. As DNA, the CDR3 is TGTGCCAGCAGCCAAGGGGAGGGAAGAACGGTTGAAGCTTTCTTT.

The genes are TRBV6-5 and TRBJ2-3, with D possibly TRBD1 on 6 matching bases. The CDR3 covers 15 residues. V was cut by 8 bases and J by 0 bases, with 15 bases left in between. The germline V gene encodes CDR1 MNHEY and CDR2 SVGAGI. The DNA for the CDR3 is TGTGCCAGCCAAACCCGGGACACTAGCACAGATACGCAGTATTTT. This encodes CASQTRDTSTDTQYF.

The chain couples TRBV27 to TRBJ1-2, with D possibly being TRBD1 (6 bases). V lost 8 bases to trimming and J lost 2 bases, with 15 bases between them. The CDR3 length is 14 residues. The germline CDR1 and CDR2 sequences are MNHEY and SMNVEV (reference sequence). The CDR3 nucleotides read TGTGCCAGCGGGGTGGGACACCAGAACTATGGCTACACCTTC. Protein: CASGVGHQNYGYTF.

The rearrangement uses TRBV5-4 and TRBJ2-1; 12 bases map to TRBD2. The CDR3 spans 15 residues. Germline V gene lookup returns CDR1 SGHNT and CDR2 YYREEE (reference sequence). Trimming cost V 4 bases and J 4 bases; bases outside gene matches: 3. The CDR3 coding sequence is TGTGCCAGCAGCACCGGGACTAGCGGGTACAATGAGCAGTTCTTC. Translating it yields CASSTGTSGYNEQFF.